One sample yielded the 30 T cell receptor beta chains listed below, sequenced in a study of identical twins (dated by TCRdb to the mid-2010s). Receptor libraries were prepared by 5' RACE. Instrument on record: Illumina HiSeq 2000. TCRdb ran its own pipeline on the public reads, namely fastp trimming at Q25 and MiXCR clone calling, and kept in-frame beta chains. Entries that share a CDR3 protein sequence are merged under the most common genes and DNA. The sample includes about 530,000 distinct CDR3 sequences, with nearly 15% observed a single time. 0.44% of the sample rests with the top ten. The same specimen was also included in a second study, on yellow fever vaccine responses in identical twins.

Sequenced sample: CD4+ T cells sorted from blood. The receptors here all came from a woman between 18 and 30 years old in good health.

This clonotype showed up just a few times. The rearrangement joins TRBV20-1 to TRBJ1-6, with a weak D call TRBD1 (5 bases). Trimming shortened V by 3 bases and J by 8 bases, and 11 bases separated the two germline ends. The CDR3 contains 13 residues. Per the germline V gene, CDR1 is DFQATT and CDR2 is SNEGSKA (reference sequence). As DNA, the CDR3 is TGCAGTGCTAGTAATGGGGGGGATTCACCCCTCCACTTT. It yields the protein CSASNGGDSPLHF.

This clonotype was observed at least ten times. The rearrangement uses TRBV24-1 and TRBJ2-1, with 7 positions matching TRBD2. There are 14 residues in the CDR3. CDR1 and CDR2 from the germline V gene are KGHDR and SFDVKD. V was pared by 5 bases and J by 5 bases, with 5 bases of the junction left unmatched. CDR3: CATSATGRHNEQFF. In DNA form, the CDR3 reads TGTGCCACCAGTGCTACCGGGAGGCACAATGAGCAGTTCTTC.

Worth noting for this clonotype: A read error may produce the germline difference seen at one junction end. In DNA form, the CDR3 reads TGTGCCAGCACCTTAGAGGGCGGGACAATATCTGAGCAGTTCTTC. Translating gives CASTLEGGTISEQFF. This rearrangement joins TRBV7-9 to TRBJ2-1, with D possibly called TRBD1 or TRBD2 (6 bases each). Germline-derived CDR1 and CDR2 are SEHNR and FQNEAQ (reference sequence). The CDR3 is made up of 15 amino acids.

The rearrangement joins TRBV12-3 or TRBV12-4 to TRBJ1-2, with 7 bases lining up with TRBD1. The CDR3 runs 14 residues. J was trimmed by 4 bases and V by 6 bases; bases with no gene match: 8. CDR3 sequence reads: CASSQQGSGYGYTF. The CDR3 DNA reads TGTGCCAGCAGCCAACAGGGGTCGGGCTATGGCTACACCTTC.

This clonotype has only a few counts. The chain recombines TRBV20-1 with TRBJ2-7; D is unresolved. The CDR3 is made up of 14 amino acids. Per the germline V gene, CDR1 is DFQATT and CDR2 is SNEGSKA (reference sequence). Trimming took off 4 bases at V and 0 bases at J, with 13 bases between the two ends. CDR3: CSAKGPSGSYEQYF. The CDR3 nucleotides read TGCAGTGCTAAAGGCCCTTCGGGCTCCTACGAGCAGTACTTC.

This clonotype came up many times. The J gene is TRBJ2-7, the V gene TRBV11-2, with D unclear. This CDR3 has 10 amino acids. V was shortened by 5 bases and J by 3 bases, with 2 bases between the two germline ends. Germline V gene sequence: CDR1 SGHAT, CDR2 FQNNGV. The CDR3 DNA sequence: TGTGCCAGCAGCCTCTACGAGCAGTACTTC. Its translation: CASSLYEQYF.

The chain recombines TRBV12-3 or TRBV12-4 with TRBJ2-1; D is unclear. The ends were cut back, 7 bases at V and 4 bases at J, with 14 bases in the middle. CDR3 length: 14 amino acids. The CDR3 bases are TGTGCCAGCACCCTCGATAGGTATTACAATGAGCAGTTCTTC. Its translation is CASTLDRYYNEQFF.

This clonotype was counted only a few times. CDR3 sequence: CASSEGLAGGLYQETQYF. The CDR3 region has the DNA TGTGCCAGCAGCGAGGGACTAGCGGGGGGTCTCTACCAAGAGACCCAGTACTTC. The rearrangement links TRBV7-8 to TRBJ2-5; 15 nucleotides match TRBD2. Germline trimming cut 5 bases from V and 0 bases from J; bases unmatched to any gene: 7. The CDR3 is 18 residues long. In germline, CDR1 is SGHVS, CDR2 FQNEAQ.

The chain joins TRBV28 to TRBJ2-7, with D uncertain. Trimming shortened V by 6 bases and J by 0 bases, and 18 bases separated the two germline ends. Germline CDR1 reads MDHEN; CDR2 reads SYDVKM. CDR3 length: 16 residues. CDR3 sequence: CASSPPRTPSSYEQYF. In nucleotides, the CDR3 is TGTGCCAGCAGCCCTCCCCGGACGCCAAGCTCCTACGAGCAGTACTTC. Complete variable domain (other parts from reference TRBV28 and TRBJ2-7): DVKVTQSSRYLVKRTGEKVFLECVQDMDHENMFWYRQDPGLGLRLIYFSYDVKMKEKGDIPEGYSVSREKKERFSLILESASTNQTSMYLCASSPPRTPSSYEQYFGPGTRLTVT.

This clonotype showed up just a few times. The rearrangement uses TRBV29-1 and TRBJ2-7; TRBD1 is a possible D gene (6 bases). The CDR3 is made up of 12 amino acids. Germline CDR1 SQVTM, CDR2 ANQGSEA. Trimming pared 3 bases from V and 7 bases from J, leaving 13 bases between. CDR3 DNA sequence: TGCAGCGTTGACACAGGGATAGGGGAGCAGTACTTC. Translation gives CSVDTGIGEQYF.

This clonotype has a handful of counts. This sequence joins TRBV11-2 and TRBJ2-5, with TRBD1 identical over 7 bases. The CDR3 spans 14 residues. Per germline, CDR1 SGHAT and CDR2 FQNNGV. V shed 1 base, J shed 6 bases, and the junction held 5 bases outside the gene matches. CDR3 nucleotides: TGTGCCAGCAGCTTAGCGCCTAGGGGGCAGACCCAGTACTTC. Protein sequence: CASSLAPRGQTQYF.

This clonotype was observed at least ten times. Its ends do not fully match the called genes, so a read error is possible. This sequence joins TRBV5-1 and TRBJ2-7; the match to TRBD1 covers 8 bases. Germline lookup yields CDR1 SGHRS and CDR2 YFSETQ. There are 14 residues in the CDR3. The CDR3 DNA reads TGTGCCAGCAGTCCGAGGACAGGGACCTACGAGCAGTACTTC. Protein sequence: CASSPRTGTYEQYF.

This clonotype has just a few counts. The CDR3 sequence: CASSYDGEVWPNTGELFF. Written as DNA, the CDR3 is TGTGCCAGCAGTTACGATGGAGAGGTCTGGCCTAACACCGGGGAGCTGTTTTTT. This rearrangement joins TRBV6-5 to TRBJ2-2, with D unclear. V dropped 2 bases and J dropped 2 bases, with 18 bases sitting between them. The V gene's germline CDR1 is MNHEY and CDR2 SVGAGI. The CDR3 length is 18 residues.

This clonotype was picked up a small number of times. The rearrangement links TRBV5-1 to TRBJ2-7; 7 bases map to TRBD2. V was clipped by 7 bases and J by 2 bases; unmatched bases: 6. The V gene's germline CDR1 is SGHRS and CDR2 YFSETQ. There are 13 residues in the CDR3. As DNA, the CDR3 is TGCGCCAGCGAGAGCGGGGACCCCTACGAGCAGTACGTC. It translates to CASESGDPYEQYV.

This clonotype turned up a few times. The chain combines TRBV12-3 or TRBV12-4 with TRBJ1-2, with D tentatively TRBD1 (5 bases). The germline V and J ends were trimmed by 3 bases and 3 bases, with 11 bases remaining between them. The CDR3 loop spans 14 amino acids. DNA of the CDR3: TGTGCCAGCAGTTTTGGGGGATTAGACTATGGCTACACCTTC. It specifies CASSFGGLDYGYTF.

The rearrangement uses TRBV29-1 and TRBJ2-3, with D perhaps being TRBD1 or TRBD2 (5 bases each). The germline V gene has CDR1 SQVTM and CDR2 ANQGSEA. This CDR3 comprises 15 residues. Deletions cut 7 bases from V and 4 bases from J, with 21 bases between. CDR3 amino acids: CSARPGPRAPDTQYF. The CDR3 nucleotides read TGCAGCGCCCGCCCGGGACCTAGGGCCCCAGATACGCAGTATTTT.

The CDR3 sequence: CASRLGGTGELFF. DNA of the CDR3: TGTGCCAGCAGACTGGGCGGCACCGGGGAGCTGTTTTTT. This rearrangement joins TRBV6-1 to TRBJ2-2, with D unclear. Germline V CDR1 and CDR2: MNHNS, SASEGT. There are 13 residues in the CDR3. V lost 6 bases to trimming and J lost 4 bases, with 9 bases between them.

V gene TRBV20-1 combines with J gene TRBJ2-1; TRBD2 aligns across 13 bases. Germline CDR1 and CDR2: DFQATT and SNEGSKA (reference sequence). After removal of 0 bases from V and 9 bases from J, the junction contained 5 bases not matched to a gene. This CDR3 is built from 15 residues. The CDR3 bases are TGCAGTGCTAGAGATTTAACTAGCGGGAGGGGTGAGCAGTTCTTC. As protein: CSARDLTSGRGEQFF.

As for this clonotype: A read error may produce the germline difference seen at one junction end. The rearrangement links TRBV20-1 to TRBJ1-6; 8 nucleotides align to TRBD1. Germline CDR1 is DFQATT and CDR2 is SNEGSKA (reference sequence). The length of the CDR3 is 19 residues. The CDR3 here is CSARDPRTGRVSNNSPLHF. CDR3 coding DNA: TGCAGTGCTAGAGATCCTAGGACAGGGAGAGTCTCCAATAATTCACCCCTCCACTTT.

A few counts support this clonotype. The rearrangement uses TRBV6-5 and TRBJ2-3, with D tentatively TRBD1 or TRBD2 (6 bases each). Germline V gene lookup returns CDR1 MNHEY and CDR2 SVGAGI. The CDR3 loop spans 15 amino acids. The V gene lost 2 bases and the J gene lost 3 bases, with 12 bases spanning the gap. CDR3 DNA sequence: TGTGCCAGCAGTTACAATCCGGGGGCAACAGATACGCAGTATTTT. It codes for CASSYNPGATDTQYF.

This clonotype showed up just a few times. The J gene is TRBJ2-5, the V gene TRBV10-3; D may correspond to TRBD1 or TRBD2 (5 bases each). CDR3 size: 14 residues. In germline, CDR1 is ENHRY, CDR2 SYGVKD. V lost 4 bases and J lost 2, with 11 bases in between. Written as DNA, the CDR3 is TGTGCCATCAGTGGTGAGGGGAATCAAGAGACCCAGTACTTC. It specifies CAISGEGNQETQYF.

The CDR3 loop is CASSLGAGTGPYEQYV. CDR3 DNA: TGCGCCAGCAGCTTGGGGGCCGGCACAGGCCCCTACGAGCAGTACGTC. The chain couples TRBV5-1 to TRBJ2-7; the D gene is possibly TRBD1 (5 bases). This CDR3 region has 16 residues. V gave up 0 bases and J gave up 2 bases, with 15 bases separating them. The germline CDR1 and CDR2 sequences are SGHRS and YFSETQ.

CDR3 DNA sequence: TGCAGTGCTAGAGATGAGGGGTGGAGCGGGAGTGCCACATGGTCCTACAATGAGCAGTTCTTC. Amino acid sequence: CSARDEGWSGSATWSYNEQFF. This chain connects TRBV20-1 to TRBJ2-1; 8 bases map to TRBD2. The CDR3 is made up of 21 amino acids. After removal of 0 bases from V and 1 base from J, the junction contained 20 bases not matched to a gene. In germline, CDR1 is DFQATT, CDR2 SNEGSKA (reference sequence).

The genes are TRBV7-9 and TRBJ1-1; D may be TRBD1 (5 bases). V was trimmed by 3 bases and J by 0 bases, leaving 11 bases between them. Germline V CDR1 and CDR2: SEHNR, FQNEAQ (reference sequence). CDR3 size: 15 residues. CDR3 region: CASSLDGHLNTEAFF. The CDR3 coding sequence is TGTGCCAGCAGCTTGGATGGACACCTGAACACTGAAGCTTTCTTT.

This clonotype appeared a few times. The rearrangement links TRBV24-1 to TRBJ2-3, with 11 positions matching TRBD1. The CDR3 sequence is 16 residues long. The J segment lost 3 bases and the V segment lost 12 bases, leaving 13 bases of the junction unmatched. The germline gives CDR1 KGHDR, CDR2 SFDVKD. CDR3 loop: CAVPLLGQGATDTQYF. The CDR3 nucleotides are TGTGCCGTCCCTCTTCTAGGACAGGGGGCAACAGATACGCAGTATTTT.

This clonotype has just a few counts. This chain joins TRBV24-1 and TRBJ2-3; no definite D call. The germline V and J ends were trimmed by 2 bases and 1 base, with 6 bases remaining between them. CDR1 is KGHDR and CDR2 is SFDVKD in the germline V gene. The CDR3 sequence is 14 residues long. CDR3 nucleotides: TGTGCCACCAGTGATTCGCGAGGCACAGATACGCAGTATTTT. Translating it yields CATSDSRGTDTQYF.

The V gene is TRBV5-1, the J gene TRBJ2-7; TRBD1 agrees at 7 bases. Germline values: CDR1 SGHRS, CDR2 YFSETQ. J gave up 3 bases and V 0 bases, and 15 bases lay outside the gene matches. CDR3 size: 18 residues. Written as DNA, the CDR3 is TGCGCCAGCAGCTTGGGTGTGACAGGGAATAGCATCCTCTACGAGCAGTACTTC. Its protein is CASSLGVTGNSILYEQYF.

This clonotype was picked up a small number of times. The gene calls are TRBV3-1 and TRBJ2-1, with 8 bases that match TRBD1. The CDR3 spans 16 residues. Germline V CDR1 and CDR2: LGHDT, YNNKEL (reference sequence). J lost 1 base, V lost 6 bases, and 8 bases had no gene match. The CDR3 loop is CASRTTDRDSYNEQFF. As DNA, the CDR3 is TGTGCCAGCAGAACCACGGACAGGGATTCCTACAATGAGCAGTTCTTC.

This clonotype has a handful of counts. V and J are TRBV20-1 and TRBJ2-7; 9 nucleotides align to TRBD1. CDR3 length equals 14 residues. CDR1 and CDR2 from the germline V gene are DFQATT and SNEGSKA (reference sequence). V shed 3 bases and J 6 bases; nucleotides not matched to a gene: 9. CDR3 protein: CSASKAQGAFEQYF. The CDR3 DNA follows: TGCAGTGCTAGTAAGGCACAGGGGGCTTTCGAGCAGTACTTC.

The CDR3 loop is CASSLSGLHQPQHF. In nucleotides, the CDR3 is TGTGCCAGCAGTTTATCGGGTCTGCATCAGCCCCAGCATTTT. The genes are TRBV27 and TRBJ1-5, with unresolved D. Trimming pared 0 bases from V and 5 bases from J, leaving 8 bases between. The CDR3 runs to 14 residues. The germline CDR1 and CDR2 sequences are MNHEY and SMNVEV (reference sequence).